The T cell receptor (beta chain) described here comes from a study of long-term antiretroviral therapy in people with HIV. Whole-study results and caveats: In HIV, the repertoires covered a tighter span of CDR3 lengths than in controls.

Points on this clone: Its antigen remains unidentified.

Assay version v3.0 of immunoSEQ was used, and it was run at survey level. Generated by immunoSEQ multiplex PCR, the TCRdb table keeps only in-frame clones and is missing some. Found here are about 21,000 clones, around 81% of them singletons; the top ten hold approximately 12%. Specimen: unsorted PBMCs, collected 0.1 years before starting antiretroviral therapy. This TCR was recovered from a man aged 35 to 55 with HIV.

In DNA, the CDR3 is TGTGCCAGCTCCCAGGCTAGGGGGTCGGAGAGCTCTGGAAACACCATATATTTT. Translated: CASSQARGSESSGNTIYF. V gene TRBV18 combines with J gene TRBJ1-3, with D perhaps TRBD1 (6 bases). Germline CDR1 reads KGHSH; CDR2 reads LQKENI. V lost 6 bases to trimming and J lost 0 bases, with 21 bases between them. The CDR3 consists of 18 residues.